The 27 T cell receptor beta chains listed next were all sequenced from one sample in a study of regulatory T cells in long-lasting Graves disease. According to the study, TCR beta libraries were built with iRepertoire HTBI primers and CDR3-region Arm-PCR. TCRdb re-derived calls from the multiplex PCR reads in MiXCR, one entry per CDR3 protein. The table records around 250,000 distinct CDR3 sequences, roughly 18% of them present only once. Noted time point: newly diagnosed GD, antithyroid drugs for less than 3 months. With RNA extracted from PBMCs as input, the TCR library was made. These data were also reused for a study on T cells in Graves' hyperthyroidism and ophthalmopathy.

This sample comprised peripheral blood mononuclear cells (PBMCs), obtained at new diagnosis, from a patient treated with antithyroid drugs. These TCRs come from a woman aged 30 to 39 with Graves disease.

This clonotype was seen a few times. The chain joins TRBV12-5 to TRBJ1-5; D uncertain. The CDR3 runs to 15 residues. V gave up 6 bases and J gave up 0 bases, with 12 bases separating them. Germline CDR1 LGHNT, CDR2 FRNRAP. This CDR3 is CASGMGGYSNQPQHF. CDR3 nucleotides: TGTGCTAGTGGAATGGGAGGATATAGCAATCAGCCCCAGCATTTT.

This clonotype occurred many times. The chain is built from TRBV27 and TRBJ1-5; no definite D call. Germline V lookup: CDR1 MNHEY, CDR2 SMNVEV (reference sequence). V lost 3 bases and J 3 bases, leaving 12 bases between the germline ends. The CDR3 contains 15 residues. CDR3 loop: CASSLAGIDNQPQHF. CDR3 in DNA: TGTGCCAGCAGTTTGGCGGGCATAGACAATCAGCCCCAGCATTTT.

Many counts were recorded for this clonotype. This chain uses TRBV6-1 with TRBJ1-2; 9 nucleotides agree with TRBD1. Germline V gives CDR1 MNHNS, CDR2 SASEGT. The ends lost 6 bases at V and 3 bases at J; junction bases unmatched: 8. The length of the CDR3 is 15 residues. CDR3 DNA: TGTGCCAGCAGCCGTCGGGGACAGGGTTACTATGGCTACACCTTC. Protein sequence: CASSRRGQGYYGYTF.

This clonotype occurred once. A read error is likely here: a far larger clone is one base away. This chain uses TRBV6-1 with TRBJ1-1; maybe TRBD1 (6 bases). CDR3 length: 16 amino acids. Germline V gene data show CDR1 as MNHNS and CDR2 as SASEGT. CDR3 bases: TGTGCCAGCAGCCCACTTTCAGTTAGGGGGGACACTAAAGCTTTCTTT. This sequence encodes CASSPLSVRGDTKAFF.

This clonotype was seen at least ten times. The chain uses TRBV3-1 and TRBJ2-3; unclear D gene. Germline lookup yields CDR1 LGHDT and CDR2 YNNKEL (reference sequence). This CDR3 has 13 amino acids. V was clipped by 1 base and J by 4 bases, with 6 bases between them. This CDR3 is CASSQVVADTQYF. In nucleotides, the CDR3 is TGTGCCAGCAGCCAAGTTGTCGCAGATACGCAGTATTTT.

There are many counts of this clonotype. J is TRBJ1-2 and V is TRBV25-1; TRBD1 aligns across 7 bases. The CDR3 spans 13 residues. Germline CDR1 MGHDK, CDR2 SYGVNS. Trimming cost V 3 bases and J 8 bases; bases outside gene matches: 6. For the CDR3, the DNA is TGTGCCAGCAGTGATACAAACAGGGGCGGCTACACCTTC. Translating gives CASSDTNRGGYTF.

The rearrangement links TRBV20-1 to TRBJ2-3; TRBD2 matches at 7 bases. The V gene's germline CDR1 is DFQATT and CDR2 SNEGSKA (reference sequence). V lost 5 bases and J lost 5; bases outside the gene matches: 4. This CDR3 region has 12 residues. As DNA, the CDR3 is TGCAGTGCTTCCATAGCGGGAGATACGCAGTATTTT. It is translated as CSASIAGDTQYF.

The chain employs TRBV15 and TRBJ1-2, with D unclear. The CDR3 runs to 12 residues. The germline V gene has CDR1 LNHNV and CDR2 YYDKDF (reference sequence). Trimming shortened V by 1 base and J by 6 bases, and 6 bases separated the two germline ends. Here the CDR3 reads CATSRGGDGYTF. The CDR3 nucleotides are TGTGCCACCAGCAGAGGTGGGGATGGCTACACCTTC. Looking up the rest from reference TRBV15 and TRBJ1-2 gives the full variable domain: DAMVIQNPRYQVTQFGKPVTLSCSQTLNHNVMYWYQQKSSQAPKLLFHYYDKDFNNEADTPDNFQSRRPNTSFCFLDIRSPGLGDTAMYLCATSRGGDGYTFGSGTRLTVV.

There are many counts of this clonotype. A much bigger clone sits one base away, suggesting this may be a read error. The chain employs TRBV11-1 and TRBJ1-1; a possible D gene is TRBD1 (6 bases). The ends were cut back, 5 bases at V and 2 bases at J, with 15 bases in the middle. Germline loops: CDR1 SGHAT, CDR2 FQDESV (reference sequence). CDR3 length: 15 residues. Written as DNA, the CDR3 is TGTGCCAGCAGCGACCCAGGGGACCCTAACACTGAAGCTTTCTTT. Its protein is CASSDPGDPNTEAFF.

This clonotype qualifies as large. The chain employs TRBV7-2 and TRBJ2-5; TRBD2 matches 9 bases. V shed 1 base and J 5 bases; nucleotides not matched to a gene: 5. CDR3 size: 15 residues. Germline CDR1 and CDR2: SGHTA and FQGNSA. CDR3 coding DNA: TGTGCCAGCAGCTTAGGCGGCGGGGGGGCCGAGACCCAGTACTTC. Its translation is CASSLGGGGAETQYF.

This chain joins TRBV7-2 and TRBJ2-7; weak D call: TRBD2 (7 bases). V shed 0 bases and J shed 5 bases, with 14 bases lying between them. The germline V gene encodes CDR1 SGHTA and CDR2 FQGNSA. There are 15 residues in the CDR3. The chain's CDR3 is CASSLAGGPSHEQYF. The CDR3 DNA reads TGTGCCAGCAGCTTAGCGGGGGGGCCTTCCCACGAGCAGTACTTC.

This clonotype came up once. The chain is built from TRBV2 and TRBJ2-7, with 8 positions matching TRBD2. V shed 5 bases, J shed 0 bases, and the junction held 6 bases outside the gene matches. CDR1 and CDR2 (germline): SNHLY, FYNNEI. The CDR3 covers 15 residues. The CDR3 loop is CASSPRGASSYEQYF. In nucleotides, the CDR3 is TGTGCCAGCAGTCCGCGGGGGGCGAGCTCCTACGAGCAGTACTTC.

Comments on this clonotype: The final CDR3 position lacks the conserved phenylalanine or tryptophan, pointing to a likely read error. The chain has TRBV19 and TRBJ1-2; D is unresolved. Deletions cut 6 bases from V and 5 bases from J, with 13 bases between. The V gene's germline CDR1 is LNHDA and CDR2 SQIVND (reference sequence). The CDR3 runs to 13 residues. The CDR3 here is CASSPGFNYGYTL. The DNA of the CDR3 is TGTGCCAGTAGCCCGGGTTTTAATTATGGCTACACCCTC.

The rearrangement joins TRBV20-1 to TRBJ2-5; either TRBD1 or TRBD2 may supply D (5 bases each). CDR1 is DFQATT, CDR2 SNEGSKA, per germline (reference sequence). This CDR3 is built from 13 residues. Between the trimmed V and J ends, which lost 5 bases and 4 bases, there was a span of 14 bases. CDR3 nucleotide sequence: TGCAGTGCTCCTTTCGAGGGGATAGAGACCCAGTACTTC. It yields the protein CSAPFEGIETQYF.

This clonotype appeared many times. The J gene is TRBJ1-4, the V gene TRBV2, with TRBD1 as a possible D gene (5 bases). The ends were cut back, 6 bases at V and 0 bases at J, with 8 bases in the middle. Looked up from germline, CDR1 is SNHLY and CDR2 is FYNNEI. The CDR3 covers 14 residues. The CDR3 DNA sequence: TGTGCCAGCAGCCCGACAGCAACTAATGAAAAACTGTTTTTT. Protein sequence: CASSPTATNEKLFF.

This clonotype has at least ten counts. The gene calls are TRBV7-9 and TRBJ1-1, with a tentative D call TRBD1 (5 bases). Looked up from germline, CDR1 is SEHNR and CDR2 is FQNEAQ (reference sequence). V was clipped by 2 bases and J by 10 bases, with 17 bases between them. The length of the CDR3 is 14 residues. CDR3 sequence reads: CASSLSQGAPVAFF. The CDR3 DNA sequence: TGTGCCAGCAGCTTAAGTCAAGGGGCGCCGGTAGCTTTCTTT.

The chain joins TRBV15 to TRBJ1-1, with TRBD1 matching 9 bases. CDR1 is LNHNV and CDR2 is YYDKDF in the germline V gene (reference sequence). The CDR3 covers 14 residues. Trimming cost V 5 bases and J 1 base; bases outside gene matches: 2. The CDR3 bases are TGTGCCACCAGCGGGACAGGGTCGAACACTGAAGCTTTCTTT. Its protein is CATSGTGSNTEAFF.

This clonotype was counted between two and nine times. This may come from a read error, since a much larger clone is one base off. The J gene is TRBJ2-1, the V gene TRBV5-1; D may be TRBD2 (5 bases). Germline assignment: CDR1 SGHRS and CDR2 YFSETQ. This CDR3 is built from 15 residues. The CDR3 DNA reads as TGCGCCAGCAGCAAACTAGATCGCTCCTGCAATGAGCAGTTCTTC. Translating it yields CASSKLDRSCNEQFF. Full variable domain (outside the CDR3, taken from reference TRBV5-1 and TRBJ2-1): KAGVTQTPRYLIKTRGQQVTLSCSPISGHRSVSWYQQTPGQGLQFLFEYFSETQRNKGNFPGRFSGRQFSNSRSEMNVSTLELGDSALYLCASSKLDRSCNEQFFGPGTRLTVL.

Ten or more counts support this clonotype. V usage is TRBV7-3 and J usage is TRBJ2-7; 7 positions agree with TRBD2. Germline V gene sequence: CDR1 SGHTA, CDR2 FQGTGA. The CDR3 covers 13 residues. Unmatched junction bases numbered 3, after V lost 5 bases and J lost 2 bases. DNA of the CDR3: TGTGCCAGCAGCGTGGGGACTACCTACGAGCAGTACTTC. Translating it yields CASSVGTTYEQYF.

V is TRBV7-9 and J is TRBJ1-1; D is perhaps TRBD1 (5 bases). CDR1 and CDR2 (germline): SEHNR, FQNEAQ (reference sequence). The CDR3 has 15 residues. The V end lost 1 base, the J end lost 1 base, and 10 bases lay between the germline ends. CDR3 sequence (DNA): TGTGCCAGCAGCTTAGGGGGCGACCAGAACACTGAAGCTTTCTTT. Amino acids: CASSLGGDQNTEAFF. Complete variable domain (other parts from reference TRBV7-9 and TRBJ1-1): DTGVSQNPRHKITKRGQNVTFRCDPISEHNRLYWYRQTLGQGPEFLTYFQNEAQLEKSRLLSDRFSAERPKGSFSTLEIQRTEQGDSAMYLCASSLGGDQNTEAFFGQGTRLTVV.

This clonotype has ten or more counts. CDR3 region: CASSFRDRRSNNQPQHF. In nucleotides, the CDR3 is TGTGCCAGCAGTTTCCGGGACAGACGAAGTAACAATCAGCCCCAGCATTTT. The genes are TRBV12-3 or TRBV12-4 and TRBJ1-5, with 7 bases identical to TRBD1. With 3 bases clipped from V and 3 bases from J, the junction kept 11 bases outside the gene matches. The CDR3 is 17 residues long.

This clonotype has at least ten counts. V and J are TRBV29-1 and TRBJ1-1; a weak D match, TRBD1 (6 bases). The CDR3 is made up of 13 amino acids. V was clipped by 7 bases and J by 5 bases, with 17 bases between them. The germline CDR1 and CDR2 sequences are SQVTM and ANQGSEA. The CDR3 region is CSAGSRGGTEAFF. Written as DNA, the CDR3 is TGCAGCGCCGGTTCCAGGGGAGGGACTGAAGCTTTCTTT.

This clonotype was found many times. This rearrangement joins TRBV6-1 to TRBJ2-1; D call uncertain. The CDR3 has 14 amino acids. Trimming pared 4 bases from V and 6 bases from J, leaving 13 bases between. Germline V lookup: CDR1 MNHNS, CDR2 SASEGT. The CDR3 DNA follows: TGTGCCAGCAGTGCTCGCCGAAGTTCCAATGAGCAGTTCTTC. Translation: CASSARRSSNEQFF.

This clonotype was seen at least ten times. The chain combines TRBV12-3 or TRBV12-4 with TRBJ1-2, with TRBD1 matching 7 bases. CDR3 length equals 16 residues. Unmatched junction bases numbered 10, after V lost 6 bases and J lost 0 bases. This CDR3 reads CASSQGGGRPNYGYTF. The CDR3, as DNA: TGTGCCAGCAGCCAGGGGGGGGGGAGGCCTAACTATGGCTACACCTTC.

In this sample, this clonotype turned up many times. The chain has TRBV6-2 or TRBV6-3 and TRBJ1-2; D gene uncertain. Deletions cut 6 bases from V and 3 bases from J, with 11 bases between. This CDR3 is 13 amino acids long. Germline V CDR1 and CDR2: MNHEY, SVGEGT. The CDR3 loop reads CASRAPPDYGYTF. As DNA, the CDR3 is TGTGCCAGCAGGGCCCCACCGGACTATGGCTACACCTTC.

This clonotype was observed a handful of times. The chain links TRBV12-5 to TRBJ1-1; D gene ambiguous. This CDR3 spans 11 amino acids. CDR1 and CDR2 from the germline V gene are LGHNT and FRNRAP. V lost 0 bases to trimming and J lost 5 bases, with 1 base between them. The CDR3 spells CASGLVTEAFF. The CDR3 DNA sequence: TGTGCTAGTGGTTTGGTTACTGAAGCTTTCTTT.

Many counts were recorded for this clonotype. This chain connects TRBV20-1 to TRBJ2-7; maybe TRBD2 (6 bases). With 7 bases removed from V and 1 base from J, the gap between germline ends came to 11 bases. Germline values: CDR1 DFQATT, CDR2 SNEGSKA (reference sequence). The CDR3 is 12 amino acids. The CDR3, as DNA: TGCAGTGTGGAGGGACTTTCCTACGAGCAGTACTTC. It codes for CSVEGLSYEQYF.